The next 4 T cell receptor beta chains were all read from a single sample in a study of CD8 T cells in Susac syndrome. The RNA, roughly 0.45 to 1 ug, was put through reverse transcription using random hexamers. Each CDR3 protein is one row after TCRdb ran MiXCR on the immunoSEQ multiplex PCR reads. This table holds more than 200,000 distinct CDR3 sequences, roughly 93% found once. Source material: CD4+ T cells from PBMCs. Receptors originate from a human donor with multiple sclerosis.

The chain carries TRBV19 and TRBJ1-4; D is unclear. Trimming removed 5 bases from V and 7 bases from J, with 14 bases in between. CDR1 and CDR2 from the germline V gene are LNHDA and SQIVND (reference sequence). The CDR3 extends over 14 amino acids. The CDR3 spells CASSVTNGLEKLFF. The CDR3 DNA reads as TGTGCCAGTAGTGTGACCAATGGTCTTGAAAAACTGTTTTTT.

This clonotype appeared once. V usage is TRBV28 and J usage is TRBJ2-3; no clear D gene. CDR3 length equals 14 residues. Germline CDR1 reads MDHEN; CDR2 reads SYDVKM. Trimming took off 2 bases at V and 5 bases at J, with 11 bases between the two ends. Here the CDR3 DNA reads TGTGCCAGCAGTTTACCCCAGCCAGGAGATACGCAGTATTTT. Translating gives CASSLPQPGDTQYF.

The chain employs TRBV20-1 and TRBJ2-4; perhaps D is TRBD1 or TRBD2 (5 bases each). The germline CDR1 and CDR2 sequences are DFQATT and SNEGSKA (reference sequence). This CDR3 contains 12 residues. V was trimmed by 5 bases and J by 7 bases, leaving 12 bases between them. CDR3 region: CSAQGPRNIQYF. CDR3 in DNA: TGCAGTGCTCAGGGACCAAGGAACATTCAGTACTTC.

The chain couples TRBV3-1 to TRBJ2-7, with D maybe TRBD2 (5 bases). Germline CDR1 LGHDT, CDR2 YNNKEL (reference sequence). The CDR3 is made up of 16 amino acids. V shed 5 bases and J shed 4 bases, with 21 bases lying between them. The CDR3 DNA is TGTGCCAGCAGCGCCTTGTTCGAGAGGGCTCGGTACGAGCAGTACTTC. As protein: CASSALFERARYEQYF.